This T cell receptor (beta chain) is drawn from a study of CD8 T cells in Susac syndrome. Sequencing of TCR beta drew on CD8+ and CD4+ T cells from blood. Random hexamers were used to reverse transcribe roughly 0.45 to 1 ug of RNA. TCRdb called the immunoSEQ multiplex PCR reads again in MiXCR, with one record for every CDR3 protein. The table records some 200,000 distinct CDR3 sequences, less than 95% of them present only once. This sequence originates from a human donor in good health. Specimen: CD4+ T cells from PBMCs.

The CDR3 region has the DNA TGTGCCAGCAGTGGCAGGGAACTTACTGGGGCCAACGTCCTGACTTTC. It encodes CASSGRELTGANVLTF. The rearrangement links TRBV6-1 to TRBJ2-6, with a weak D call TRBD1 (5 bases). From germline, CDR1 is MNHNS and CDR2 SASEGT. V dropped 4 bases and J dropped 2 bases, with 12 bases sitting between them. The CDR3 consists of 16 residues.